The TCR beta chain described here comes from a study of cytomegalovirus exposure and HLA in healthy donors. The CDR3 covers 13 residues. Germline V gene lookup returns CDR1 SGHRS and CDR2 YFSETQ. The J segment lost 4 bases and the V segment lost 3 bases, leaving 3 bases of the junction unmatched. Both 60 Vbeta primers and 13 Jbeta primers went into the PCR. TCRdb's table, derived via immunoSEQ multiplex PCR, lists solely in-frame clones and lacks some. The sample contains about 160,000 clones, 65% to 85% of which appear only once. The receptor's source is a woman in her forties or fifties in good health and CMV-seropositive. The rearrangement joins TRBV5-1 to TRBJ1-1; 7 bases are a match to TRBD1. Sequences were obtained from PBMCs. The CDR3 nucleotides read TGCGCCAGCAGCTCGCAGGGGGGCACTGAAGCTTTCTTT. Its translation: CASSSQGGTEAFF. The whole variable domain, remainder taken from reference TRBV5-1 and TRBJ1-1, is KAGVTQTPRYLIKTRGQQVTLSCSPISGHRSVSWYQQTPGQGLQFLFEYFSETQRNKGNFPGRFSGRQFSNSRSEMNVSTLELGDSALYLCASSSQGGTEAFFGQGTRLTVV.